The clone carrying this T cell receptor beta chain was counted a few times. Its antigen is still unknown. The entry originates in a study of blood T cells in healthy people across ages. Study-wide results and caveats: Getting older went along with TCR beta diversity per million T cells dropping roughly linearly.

Alongside a J-beta primer mix, a sample-barcoded 5' primer served in a second PCR lasting roughly 7 to 11 cycles. TCRdb redid the calling of the 5' RACE reads with MiXCR, one entry per CDR3 protein. Among roughly 560,000 distinct CDR3 sequences listed, around 24% were seen once. Germline V CDR1 and CDR2: SGHRS, YFSETQ. The CDR3 runs 14 residues. Deletions cut 1 base from V and 4 bases from J, with 8 bases between. Another study also made use of these data, one on T cells of mothers and their children. Turning to that study: Donation involved a few healthy Caucasian mothers and the six children that they had. Thymic selection molds TCR recombination output in much the same way for related pairs as for unrelated pairs. An overlap that was slightly higher, though non-significant, was seen in related mother-child pairs versus unrelated pairs.

V and J are TRBV5-1 and TRBJ1-4; D gene ambiguous. Sequences were obtained from blood. This TCR derives from a boy aged 10-17 years in good health. The CDR3 reads CASSLSGFNEKLFF. The CDR3 DNA follows: TGCGCCAGCAGCTTGTCCGGGTTTAATGAAAAACTGTTTTTT. The full variable domain, completed using reference TRBV5-1 and TRBJ1-4, is KAGVTQTPRYLIKTRGQQVTLSCSPISGHRSVSWYQQTPGQGLQFLFEYFSETQRNKGNFPGRFSGRQFSNSRSEMNVSTLELGDSALYLCASSLSGFNEKLFFGSGTQLSVL.